This T cell receptor beta chain was sequenced during a study of T-cell reconstitution after alpha-beta-depleted transplantation in children. Preparation of the TCRbeta library was carried out with unique molecular identifiers. One entry per CDR3 protein, called by TCRdb with MiXCR from the PCR reads. The sample lists some 500,000 distinct CDR3 sequences, about 16% occurring once. This CDR3 region has 16 residues. The V and J ends lost 0 bases and 6 bases respectively, with 15 bases between them. The germline gives CDR1 KGHSH, CDR2 LQKENI. This clonotype occurred a few times. This sequence joins TRBV18 and TRBJ2-1, with a possible D match to TRBD2 (7 bases). The receptor comes from a human donor who donated a stem cell graft to a child with acute lymphoblastic leukemia. This specimen consisted of PBMCs from the stem cell graft donor, obtained from the stem cell graft. This CDR3 reads CASSPPGNRGANEQFF. The CDR3 coding sequence is TGTGCCAGCTCACCACCTGGTAATCGGGGGGCCAATGAGCAGTTCTTC.